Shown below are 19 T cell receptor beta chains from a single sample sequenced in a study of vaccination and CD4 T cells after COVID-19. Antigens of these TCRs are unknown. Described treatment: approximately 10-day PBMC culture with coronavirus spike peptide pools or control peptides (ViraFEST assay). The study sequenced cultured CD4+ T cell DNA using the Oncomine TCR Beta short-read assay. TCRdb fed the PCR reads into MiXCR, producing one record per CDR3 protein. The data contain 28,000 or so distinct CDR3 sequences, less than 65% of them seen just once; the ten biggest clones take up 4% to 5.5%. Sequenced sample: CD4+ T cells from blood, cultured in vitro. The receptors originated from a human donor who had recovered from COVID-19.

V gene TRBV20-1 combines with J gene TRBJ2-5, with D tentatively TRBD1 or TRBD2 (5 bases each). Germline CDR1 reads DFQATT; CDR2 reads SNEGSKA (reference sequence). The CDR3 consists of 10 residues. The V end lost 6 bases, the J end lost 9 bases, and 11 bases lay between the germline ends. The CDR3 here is CSATRGAQYF. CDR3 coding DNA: TGCAGTGCAACCCGAGGGGCCCAGTACTTC.

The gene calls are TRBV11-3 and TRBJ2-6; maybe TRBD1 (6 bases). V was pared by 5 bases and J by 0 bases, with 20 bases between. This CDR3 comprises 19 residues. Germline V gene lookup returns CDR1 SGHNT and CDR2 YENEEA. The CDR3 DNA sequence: TGTGCCAGCAGCCGGGGCGTGGGACAATCCCACTCTGGGGCCAACGTCCTGACTTTC. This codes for CASSRGVGQSHSGANVLTF.

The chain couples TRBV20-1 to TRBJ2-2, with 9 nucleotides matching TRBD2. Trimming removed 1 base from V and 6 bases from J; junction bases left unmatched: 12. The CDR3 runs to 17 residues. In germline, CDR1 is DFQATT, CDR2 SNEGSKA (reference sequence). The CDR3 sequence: CSARGGENLAGSGELFF. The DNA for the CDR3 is TGCAGTGCTAGAGGGGGGGAAAATCTAGCGGGATCCGGGGAGCTGTTTTTT.

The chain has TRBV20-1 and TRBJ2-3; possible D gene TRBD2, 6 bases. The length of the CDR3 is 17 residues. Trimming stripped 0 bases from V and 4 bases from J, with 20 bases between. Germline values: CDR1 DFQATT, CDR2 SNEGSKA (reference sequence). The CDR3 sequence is CSARDQGLGGIADTQYF. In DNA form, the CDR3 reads TGCAGTGCTAGAGATCAGGGTCTAGGAGGGATCGCAGATACGCAGTATTTT.

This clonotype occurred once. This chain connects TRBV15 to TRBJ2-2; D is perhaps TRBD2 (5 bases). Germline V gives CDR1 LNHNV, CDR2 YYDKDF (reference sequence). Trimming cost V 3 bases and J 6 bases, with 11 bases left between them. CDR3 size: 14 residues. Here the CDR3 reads CATSRDPSPGELFF. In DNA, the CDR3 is TGTGCCACCAGCAGGGATCCTAGCCCCGGGGAGCTGTTTTTT.

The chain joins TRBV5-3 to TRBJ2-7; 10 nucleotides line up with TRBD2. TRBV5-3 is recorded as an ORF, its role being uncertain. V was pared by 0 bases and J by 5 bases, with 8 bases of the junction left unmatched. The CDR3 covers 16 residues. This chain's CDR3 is CARSLERTSGRDEQYF. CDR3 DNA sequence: TGTGCCAGAAGCTTGGAGAGGACTAGCGGCCGAGACGAGCAGTACTTC.

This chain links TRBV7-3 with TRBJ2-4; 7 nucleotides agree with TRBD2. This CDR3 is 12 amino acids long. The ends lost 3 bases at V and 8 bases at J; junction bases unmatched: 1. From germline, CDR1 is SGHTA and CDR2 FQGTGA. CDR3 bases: TGTGCCAGCAGCTTTCGGGGGGACATTCAGTACTTC. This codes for CASSFRGDIQYF.

In DNA, the CDR3 is TGTGCCAGCAGGGCCCCTGGGCGGGGGGAGACCCAGTACTTC. Translation gives CASRAPGRGETQYF. The V gene is TRBV6-2 or TRBV6-3, the J gene TRBJ2-5; TRBD2 aligns across 7 bases. From germline, CDR1 is MNHEY and CDR2 SVGEGT. The V gene end was trimmed by 6 bases and the J gene end by 5 bases; junction bases not matched to a gene: 9. The CDR3 totals 14 residues.

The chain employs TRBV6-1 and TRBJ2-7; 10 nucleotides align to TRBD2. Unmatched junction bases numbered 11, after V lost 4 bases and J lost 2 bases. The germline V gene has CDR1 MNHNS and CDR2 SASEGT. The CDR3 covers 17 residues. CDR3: CASSVRLAGEGAYEQYF. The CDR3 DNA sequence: TGTGCCAGCAGTGTTAGGCTAGCGGGAGAAGGGGCCTACGAGCAGTACTTC.

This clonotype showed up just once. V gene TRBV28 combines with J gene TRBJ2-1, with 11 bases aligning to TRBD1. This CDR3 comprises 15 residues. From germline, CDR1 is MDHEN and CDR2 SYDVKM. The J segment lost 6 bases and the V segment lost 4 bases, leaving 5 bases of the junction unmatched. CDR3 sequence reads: CASSWWTGGINEQFF. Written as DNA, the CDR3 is TGTGCCAGCAGTTGGTGGACAGGGGGCATCAATGAGCAGTTCTTC.

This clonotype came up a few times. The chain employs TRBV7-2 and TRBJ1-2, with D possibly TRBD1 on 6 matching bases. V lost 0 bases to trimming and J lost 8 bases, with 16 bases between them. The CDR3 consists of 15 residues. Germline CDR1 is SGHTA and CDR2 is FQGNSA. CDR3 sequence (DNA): TGTGCCAGCAGCTTAGCGGGCAGGGGAGATGGGGGCTACACCTTC. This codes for CASSLAGRGDGGYTF.

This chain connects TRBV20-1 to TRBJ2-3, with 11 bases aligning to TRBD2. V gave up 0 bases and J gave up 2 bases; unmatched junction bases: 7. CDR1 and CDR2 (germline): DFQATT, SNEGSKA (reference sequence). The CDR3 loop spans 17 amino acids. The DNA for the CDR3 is TGCAGTGCTAGAGATCTCGGGACTAGCGGACCCACAGATACGCAGTATTTT. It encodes CSARDLGTSGPTDTQYF.

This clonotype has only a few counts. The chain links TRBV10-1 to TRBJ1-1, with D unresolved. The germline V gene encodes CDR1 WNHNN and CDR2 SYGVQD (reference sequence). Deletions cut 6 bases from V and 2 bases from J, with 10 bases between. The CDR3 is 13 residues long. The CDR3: CASRLGLNTEAFF. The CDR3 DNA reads TGCGCCAGCAGACTCGGGCTAAACACTGAAGCTTTCTTT.

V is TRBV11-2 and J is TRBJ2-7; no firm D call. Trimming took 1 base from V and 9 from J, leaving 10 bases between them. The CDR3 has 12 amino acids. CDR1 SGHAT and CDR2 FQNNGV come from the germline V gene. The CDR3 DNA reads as TGTGCCAGCAGCTTAGTAGGTAACTGGCAGTACTTC. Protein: CASSLVGNWQYF.

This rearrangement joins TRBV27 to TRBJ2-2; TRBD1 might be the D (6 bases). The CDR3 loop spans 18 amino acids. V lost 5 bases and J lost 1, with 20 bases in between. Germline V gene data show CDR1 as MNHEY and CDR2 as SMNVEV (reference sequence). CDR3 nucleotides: TGTGCCAGCAGTATCGTGCAGGGGATCCCCCTGAACACCGGGGAGCTGTTTTTT. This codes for CASSIVQGIPLNTGELFF.

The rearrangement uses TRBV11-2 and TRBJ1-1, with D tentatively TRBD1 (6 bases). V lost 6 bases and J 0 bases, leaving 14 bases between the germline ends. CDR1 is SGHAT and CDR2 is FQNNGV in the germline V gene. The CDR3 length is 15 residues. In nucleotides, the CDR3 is TGTGCCAGCAGGCCGACAGGAAAGATGAACACTGAAGCTTTCTTT. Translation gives CASRPTGKMNTEAFF.

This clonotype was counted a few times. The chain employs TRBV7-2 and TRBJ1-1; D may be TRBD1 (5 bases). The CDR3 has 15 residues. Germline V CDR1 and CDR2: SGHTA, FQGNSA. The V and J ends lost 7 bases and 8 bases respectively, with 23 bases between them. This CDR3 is CASILRVSGNTEAFF. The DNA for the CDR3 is TGTGCCAGCATCCTTAGAGTATCAGGGAATACCGAAGCTTTCTTT.

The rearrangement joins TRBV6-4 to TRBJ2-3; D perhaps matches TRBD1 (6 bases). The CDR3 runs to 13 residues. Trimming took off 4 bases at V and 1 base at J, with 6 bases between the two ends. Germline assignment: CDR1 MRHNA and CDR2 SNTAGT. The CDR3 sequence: CASSGQGTDTQYF. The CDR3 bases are TGTGCCAGCAGTGGACAGGGCACAGATACGCAGTATTTT.

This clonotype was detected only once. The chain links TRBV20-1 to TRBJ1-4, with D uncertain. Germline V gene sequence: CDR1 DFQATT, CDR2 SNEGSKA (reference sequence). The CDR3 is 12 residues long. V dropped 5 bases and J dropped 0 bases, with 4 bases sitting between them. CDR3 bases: TGCAGTGCTCTTGCAACTAATGAAAAACTGTTTTTT. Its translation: CSALATNEKLFF.